This TCR beta chain stems from a study of shared clonotypes between healthy human individuals. The donor population consisted of healthy HIV-negative adults with no recent acute infections or vaccinations. CD45RA+ naive and CD45RA-negative memory subsets were separated from CD4+ cells. Libraries were prepared by immunoSEQ multiplex PCR; TCRdb keeps only in-frame clonotypes and omits some of them. The repertoire includes some 240,000 clones, just over 65% of them detected once, and 11% sits in the top ten. After removal of 2 bases from V and 5 bases from J, the junction contained 5 bases not matched to a gene. Germline V lookup: CDR1 MNHNS, CDR2 SASEGT. The CDR3 is made up of 16 amino acids.

The genes are TRBV6-1 and TRBJ2-2, with 10 bases identical to TRBD2. This TCR came from a man aged 30-40 years in good health. Sequenced: memory CD4+ T cells sorted from blood. Described subset: CD45RA-negative fraction. The CDR3 loop is CASSELAGVITGELFF. CDR3 nucleotide sequence: TGTGCCAGCAGTGAACTAGCGGGAGTGATTACCGGGGAGCTGTTTTTT.